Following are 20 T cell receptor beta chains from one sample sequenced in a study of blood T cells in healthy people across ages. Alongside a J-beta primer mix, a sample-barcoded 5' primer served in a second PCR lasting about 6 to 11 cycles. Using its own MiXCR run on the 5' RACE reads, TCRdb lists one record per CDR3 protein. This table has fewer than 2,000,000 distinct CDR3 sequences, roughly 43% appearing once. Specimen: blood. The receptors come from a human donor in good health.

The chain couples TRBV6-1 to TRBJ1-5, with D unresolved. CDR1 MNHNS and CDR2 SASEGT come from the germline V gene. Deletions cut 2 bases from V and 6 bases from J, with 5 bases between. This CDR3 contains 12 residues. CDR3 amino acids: CASSERSQPQHF. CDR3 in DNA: TGTGCCAGCAGTGAACGGAGTCAGCCCCAGCATTTT.

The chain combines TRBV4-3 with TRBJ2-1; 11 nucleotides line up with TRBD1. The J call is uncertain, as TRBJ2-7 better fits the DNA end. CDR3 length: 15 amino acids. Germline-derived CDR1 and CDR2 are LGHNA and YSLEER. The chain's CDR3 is CASSRDRGSYNEQYF. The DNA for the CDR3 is TGCGCCAGCAGCCGGGACAGGGGGTCCTACAATGAGCAGTACTTC.

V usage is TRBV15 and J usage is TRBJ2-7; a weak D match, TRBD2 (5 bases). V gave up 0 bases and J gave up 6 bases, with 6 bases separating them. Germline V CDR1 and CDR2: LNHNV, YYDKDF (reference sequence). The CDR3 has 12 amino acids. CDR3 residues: CATSREGSEQYF. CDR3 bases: TGTGCCACCAGCAGAGAAGGGAGCGAGCAGTACTTC.

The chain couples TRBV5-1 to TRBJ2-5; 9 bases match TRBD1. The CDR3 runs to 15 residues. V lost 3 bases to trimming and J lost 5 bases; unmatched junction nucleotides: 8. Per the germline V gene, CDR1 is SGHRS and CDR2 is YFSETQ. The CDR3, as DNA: TGCGCCAGCAGCTCGCCCGAGGGGACAGGGGAGACCCAGTACTTC. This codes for CASSSPEGTGETQYF. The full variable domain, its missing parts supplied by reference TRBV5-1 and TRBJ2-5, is KAGVTQTPRYLIKTRGQQVTLSCSPISGHRSVSWYQQTPGQGLQFLFEYFSETQRNKGNFPGRFSGRQFSNSRSEMNVSTLELGDSALYLCASSSPEGTGETQYFGPGTRLLVL.

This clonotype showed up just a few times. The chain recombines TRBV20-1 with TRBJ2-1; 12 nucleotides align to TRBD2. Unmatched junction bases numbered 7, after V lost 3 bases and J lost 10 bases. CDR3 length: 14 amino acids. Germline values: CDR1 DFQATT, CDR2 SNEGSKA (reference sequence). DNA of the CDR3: TGCAGTGCTAGTCCTAGCGGGGGGGCGACGGAGCAGTTCTTC. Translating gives CSASPSGGATEQFF.

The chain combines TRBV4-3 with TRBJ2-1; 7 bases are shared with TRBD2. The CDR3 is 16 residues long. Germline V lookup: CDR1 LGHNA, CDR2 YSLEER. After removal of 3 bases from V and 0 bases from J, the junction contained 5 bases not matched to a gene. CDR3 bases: TGCGCCAGCAGCCAGCAAGCGGGGTTCTCCTACAATGAGCAGTTCTTC. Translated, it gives CASSQQAGFSYNEQFF.

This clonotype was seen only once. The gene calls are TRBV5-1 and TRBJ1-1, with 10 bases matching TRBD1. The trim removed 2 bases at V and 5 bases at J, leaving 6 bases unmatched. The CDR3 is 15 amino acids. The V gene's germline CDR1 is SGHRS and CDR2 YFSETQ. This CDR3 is CASSFATGGLTEAFF. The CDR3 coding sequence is TGCGCCAGCAGCTTTGCGACAGGGGGCCTAACTGAAGCTTTCTTT.

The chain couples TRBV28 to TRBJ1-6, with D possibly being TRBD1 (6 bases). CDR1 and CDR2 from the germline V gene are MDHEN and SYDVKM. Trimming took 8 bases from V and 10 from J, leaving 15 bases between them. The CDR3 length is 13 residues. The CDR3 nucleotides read TGTGCCAGCGCGGAGGCAGGGGAATCACCCCTCCACTTT. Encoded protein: CASAEAGESPLHF.

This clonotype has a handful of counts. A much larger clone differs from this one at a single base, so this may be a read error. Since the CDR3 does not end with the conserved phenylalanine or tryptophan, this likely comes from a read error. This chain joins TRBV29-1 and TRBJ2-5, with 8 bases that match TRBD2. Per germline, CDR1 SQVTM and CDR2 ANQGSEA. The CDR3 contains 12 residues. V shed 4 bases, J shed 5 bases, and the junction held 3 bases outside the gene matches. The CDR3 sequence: CSVVERGETQYV. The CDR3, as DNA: TGCAGCGTTGTCGAGCGGGGGGAGACCCAGTACGTC.

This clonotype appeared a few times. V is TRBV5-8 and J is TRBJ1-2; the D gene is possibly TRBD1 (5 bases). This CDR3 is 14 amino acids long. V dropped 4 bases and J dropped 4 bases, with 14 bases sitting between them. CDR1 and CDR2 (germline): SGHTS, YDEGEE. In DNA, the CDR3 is TGTGCCAGCAGCATGACCGGGACGGGCTATGGCTACACCTTC. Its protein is CASSMTGTGYGYTF.

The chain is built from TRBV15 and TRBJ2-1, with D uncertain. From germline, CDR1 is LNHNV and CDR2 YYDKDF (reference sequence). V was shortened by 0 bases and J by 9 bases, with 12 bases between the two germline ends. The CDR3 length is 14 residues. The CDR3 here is CATSRDQWGSEQFF. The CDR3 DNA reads TGTGCCACCAGCAGAGATCAATGGGGATCTGAGCAGTTCTTC.

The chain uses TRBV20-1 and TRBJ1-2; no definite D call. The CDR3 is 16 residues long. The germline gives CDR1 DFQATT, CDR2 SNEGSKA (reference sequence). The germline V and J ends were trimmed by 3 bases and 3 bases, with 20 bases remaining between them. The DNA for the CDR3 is TGCAGTGCTAGGACATTAAAACAGCCCCTTCACTATGGCTACACCTTC. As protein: CSARTLKQPLHYGYTF.

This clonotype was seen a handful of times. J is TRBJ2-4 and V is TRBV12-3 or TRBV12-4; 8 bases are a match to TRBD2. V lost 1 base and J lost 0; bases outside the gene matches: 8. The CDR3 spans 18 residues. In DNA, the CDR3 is TGTGCCAGCAGTTTAGGCGGGGGGCCGATGTTAGCCAAAAACATTCAGTACTTC. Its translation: CASSLGGGPMLAKNIQYF.

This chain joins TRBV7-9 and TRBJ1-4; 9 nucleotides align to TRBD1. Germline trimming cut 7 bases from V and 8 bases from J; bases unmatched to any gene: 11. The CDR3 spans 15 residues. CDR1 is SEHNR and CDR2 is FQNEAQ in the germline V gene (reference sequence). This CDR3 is CASTLQTGGREKLFF. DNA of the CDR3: TGTGCCAGCACCCTCCAAACAGGGGGCCGCGAAAAACTGTTTTTT.

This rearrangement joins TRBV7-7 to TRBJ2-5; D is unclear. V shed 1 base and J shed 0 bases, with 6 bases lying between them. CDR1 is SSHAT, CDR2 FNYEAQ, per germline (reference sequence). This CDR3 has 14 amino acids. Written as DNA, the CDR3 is TGTGCCAGCAGCTTAGGGGTTCACCAAGAGACCCAGTACTTC. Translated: CASSLGVHQETQYF. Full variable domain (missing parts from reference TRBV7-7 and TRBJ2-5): GAGVSQSPRYKVTKRGQDVTLRCDPISSHATLYWYQQALGQGPEFLTYFNYEAQPDKSGLPSDRFSAERPEGSISTLTIQRTEQRDSAMYRCASSLGVHQETQYFGPGTRLLVL.

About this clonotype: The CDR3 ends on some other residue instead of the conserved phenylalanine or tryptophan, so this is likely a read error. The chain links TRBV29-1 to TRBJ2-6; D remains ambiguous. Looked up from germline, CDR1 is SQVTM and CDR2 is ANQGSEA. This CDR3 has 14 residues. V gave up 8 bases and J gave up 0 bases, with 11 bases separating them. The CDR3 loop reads CSTLQSSGANVLTV. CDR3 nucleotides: TGCAGCACCCTTCAAAGCTCTGGGGCCAACGTCCTGACTGTC.

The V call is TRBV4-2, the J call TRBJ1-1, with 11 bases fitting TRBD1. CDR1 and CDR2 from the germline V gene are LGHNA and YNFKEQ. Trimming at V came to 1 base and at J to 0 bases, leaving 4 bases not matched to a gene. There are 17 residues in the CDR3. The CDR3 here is CASSQAGTGGMNTEAFF. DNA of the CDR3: TGTGCCAGCAGCCAAGCCGGGACAGGGGGTATGAACACTGAAGCTTTCTTT.

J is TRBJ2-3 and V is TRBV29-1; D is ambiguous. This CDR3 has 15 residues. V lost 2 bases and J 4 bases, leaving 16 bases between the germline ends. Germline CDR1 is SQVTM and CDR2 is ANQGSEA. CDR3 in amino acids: CSVELGSTGPDTQYF. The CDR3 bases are TGCAGCGTTGAACTTGGTAGCACCGGACCAGATACGCAGTATTTT.

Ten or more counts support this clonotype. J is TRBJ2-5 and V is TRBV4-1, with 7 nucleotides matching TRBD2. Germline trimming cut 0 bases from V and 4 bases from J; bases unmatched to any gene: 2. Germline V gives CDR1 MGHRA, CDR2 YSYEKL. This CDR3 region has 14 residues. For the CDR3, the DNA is TGCGCCAGCAGCCAAGAGGGGGGGGTAGAGACCCAGTACTTC. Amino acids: CASSQEGGVETQYF.

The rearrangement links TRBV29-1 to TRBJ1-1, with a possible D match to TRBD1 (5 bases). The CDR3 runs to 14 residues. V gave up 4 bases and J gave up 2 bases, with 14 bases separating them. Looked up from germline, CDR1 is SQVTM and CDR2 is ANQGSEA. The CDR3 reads CSVVVQGRNTEAFF. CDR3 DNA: TGCAGCGTTGTGGTGCAGGGAAGAAACACTGAAGCTTTCTTT.